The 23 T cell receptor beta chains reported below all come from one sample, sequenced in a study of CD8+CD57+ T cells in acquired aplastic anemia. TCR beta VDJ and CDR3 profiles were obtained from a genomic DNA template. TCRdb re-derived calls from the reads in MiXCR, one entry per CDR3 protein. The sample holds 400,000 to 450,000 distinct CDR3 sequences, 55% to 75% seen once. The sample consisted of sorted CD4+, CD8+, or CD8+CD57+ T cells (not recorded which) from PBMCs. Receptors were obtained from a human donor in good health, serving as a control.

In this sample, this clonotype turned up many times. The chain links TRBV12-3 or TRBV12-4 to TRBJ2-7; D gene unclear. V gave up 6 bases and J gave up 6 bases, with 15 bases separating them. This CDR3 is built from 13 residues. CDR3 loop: CASSQQALGEQYF. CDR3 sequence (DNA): TGTGCCAGCAGCCAGCAGGCGCTCGGCGAGCAGTACTTC.

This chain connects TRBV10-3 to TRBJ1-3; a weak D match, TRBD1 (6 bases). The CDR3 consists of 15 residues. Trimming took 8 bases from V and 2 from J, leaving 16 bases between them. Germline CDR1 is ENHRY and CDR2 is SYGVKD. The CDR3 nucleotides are TGTGCCATCGCTTTAACAGGGAGCACTGGAAACACCATATATTTT. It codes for CAIALTGSTGNTIYF.

The CDR3 nucleotides are TGTGCCAGCCGTCCGGGCGACAGGTACACTGAAGCTTTCTTT. Protein sequence: CASRPGDRYTEAFF. The rearrangement links TRBV6-6 to TRBJ1-1; TRBD1 might be the D (6 bases). Per germline, CDR1 MNHNY and CDR2 SVGAGI (reference sequence). The length of the CDR3 is 14 residues. Trimming cost V 8 bases and J 3 bases, with 16 bases left between them.

CDR3 nucleotide sequence: TGCGCCAGCAGCGCCCTGGCGGCCATCAATCAGCCCCAGCATTTT. Encoded protein: CASSALAAINQPQHF. This chain joins TRBV5-1 and TRBJ1-5; D unresolved. The CDR3 covers 15 residues. Germline CDR1 is SGHRS and CDR2 is YFSETQ. V lost 4 bases and J 3 bases, leaving 14 bases between the germline ends. The full variable domain, rest sourced from reference TRBV5-1 and TRBJ1-5, is KAGVTQTPRYLIKTRGQQVTLSCSPISGHRSVSWYQQTPGQGLQFLFEYFSETQRNKGNFPGRFSGRQFSNSRSEMNVSTLELGDSALYLCASSALAAINQPQHFGDGTRLSIL.

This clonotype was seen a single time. The CDR3, as DNA: TGTGCCAGCCTCCAGGGCTGCTATAAGGGCCCCGGACACTTT. It encodes CASLQGCYKGPGHF. This sequence joins TRBV7-9 and TRBJ1-6; D is perhaps TRBD1 (5 bases). CDR1 SEHNR and CDR2 FQNEAQ come from the germline V gene (reference sequence). V gave up 8 bases and J gave up 19 bases, with 27 bases separating them. The CDR3 has 14 amino acids.

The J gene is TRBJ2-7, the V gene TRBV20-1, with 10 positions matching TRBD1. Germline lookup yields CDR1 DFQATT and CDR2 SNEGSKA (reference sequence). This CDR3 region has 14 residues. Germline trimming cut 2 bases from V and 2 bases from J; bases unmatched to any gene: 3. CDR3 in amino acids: CSARRDRGPYEQYF. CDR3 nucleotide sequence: TGCAGTGCTAGAAGGGACAGGGGTCCCTACGAGCAGTACTTC.

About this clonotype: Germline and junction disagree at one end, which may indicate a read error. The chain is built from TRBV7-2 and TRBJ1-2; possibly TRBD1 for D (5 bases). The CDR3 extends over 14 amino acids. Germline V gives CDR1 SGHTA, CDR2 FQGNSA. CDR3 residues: CASSLGEAKNGYTF. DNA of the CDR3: TGTGCCAGCAGCTTGGGGGAGGCGAAGAATGGCTACACGTTC.

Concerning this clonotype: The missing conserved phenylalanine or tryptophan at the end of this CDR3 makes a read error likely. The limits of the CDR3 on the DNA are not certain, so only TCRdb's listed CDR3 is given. This CDR3 is CASSLMVQGPREQFY. V is TRBV7-2 and J is TRBJ2-3; no DNA check was done on the table's D call, TRBD2. Looked up from germline, CDR1 is SGHTA and CDR2 is FQGNSA. The CDR3 length is 15 residues, termini included.

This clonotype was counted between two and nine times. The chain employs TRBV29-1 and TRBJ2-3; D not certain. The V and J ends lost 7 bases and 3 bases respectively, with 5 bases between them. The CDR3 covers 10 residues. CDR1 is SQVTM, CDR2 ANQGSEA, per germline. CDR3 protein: CSARTDTQYF. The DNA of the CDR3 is TGCAGCGCCCGGACAGATACGCAGTATTTT.

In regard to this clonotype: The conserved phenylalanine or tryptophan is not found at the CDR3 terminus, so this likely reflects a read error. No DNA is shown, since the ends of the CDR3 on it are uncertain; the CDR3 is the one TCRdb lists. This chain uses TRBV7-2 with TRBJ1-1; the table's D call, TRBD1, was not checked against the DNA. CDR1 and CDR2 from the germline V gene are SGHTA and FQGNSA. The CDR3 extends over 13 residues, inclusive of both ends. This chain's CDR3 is CASSLGQAQETQY.

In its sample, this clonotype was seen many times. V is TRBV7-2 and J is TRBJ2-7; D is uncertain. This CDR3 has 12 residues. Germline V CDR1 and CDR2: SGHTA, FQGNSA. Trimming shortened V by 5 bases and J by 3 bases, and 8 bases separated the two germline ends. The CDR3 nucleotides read TGTGCCAGCAGCCAGACCGACTACGAGCAGTACTTC. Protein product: CASSQTDYEQYF.

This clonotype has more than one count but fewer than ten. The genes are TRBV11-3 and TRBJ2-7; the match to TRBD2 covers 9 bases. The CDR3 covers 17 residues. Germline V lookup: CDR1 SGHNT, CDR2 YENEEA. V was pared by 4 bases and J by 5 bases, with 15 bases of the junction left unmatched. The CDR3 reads CASSYKGAGTSYNEQYV. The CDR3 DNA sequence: TGTGCCAGCAGCTACAAGGGGGCCGGGACTAGCTACAACGAGCAGTACGTC.

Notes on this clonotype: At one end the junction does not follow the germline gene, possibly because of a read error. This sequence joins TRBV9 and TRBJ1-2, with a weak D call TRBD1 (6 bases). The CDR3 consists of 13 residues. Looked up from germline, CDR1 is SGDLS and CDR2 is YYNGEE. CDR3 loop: CASSGDRRGSHTF. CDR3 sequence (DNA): TGTGCCAGCAGCGGAGACAGGCGGGGGTCACACACATTC.

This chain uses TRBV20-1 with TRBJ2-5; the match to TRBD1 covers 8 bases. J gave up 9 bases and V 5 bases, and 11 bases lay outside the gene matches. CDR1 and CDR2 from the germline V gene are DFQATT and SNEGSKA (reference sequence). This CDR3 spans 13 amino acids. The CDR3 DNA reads TGCAGTGCTTCCAGGGGGCGAGATTCGCCCCAGTACTTC. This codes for CSASRGRDSPQYF.

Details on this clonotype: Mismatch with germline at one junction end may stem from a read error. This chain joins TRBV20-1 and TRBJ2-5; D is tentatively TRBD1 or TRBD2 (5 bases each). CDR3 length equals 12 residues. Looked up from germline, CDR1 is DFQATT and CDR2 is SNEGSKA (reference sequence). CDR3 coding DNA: TGCAGTGCTAGAGGGCTCGGGGCTGGTTCGTTCTTC. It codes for CSARGLGAGSFF.

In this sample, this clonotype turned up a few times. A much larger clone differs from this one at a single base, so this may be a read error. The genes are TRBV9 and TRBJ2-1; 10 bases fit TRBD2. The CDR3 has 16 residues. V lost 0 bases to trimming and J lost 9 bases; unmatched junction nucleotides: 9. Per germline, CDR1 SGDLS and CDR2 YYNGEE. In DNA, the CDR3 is TGTGCCAGCAGCGTAGAGGGCGGGACTAGCGTTAGTGAGCAGTTCTTC. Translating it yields CASSVEGGTSVSEQFF.

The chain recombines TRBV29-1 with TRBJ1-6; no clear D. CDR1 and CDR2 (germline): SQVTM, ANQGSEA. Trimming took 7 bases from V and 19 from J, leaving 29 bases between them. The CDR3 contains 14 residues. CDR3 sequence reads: CSANPGQNNSPQHF. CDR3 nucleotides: TGCAGCGCGAACCCGGGCCAGAATAATTCGCCCCAGCACTTT.

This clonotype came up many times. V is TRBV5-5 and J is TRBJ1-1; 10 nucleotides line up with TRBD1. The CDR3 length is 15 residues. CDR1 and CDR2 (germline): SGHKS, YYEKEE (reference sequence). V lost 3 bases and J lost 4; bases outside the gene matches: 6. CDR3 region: CASSWDRGLGTEAFF. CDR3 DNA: TGTGCCAGCAGCTGGGACAGGGGTTTGGGCACTGAAGCTTTCTTT.

The CDR3 here is CASSLGMGKSNQPQHF. DNA of the CDR3: TGTGCCAGCAGCTTAGGTATGGGGAAAAGCAATCAGCCCCAGCATTTT. The genes are TRBV7-2 and TRBJ1-5; no reliable D call. Germline assignment: CDR1 SGHTA and CDR2 FQGNSA. The CDR3 contains 16 residues. V gave up 1 base and J gave up 1 base, with 11 bases separating them.

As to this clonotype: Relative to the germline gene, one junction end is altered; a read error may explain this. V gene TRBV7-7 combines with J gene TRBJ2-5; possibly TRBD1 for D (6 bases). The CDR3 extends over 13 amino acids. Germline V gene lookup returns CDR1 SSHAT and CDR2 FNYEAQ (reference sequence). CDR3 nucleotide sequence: TGTGCTAGCAGCTCCGACAGGCAAGAGACCCAGTACTTC. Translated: CASSSDRQETQYF.

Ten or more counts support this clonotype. CDR3 DNA: TGTGCCACCAGCAGGGGGGCGGGGGAAGATACGCAGTATTTT. This encodes CATSRGAGEDTQYF. This chain joins TRBV15 and TRBJ2-3; D perhaps matches TRBD2 (7 bases). The germline V gene has CDR1 LNHNV and CDR2 YYDKDF (reference sequence). This CDR3 region has 14 residues. Trimming left V 3 bases short and J 5 bases short, with 12 bases between.

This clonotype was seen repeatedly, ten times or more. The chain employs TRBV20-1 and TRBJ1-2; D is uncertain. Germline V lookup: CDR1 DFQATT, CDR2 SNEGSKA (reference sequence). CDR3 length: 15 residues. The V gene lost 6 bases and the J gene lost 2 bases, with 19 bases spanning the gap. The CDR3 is CSAVPGSQANYGYTF. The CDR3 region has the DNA TGCAGTGCCGTCCCAGGTAGTCAGGCCAACTATGGCTACACCTTC.

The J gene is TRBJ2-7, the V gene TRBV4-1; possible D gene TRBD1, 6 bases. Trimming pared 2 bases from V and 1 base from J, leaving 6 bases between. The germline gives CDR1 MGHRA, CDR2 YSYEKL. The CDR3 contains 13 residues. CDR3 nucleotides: TGCGCCAGCAGCCAAACAGGGTCCTACGAGCAGTACTTC. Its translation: CASSQTGSYEQYF.